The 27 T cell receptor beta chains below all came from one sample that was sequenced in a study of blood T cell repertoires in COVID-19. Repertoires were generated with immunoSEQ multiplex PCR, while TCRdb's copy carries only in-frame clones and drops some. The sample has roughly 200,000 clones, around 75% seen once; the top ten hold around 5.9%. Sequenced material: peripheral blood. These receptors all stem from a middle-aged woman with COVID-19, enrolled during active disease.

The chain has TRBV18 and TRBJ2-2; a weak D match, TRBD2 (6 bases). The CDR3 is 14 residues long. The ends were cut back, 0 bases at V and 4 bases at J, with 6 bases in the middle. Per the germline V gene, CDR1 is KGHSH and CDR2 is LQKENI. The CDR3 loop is CASSPPSGTGELFF. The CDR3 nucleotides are TGTGCCAGCTCACCACCTAGCGGCACCGGGGAGCTGTTTTTT.

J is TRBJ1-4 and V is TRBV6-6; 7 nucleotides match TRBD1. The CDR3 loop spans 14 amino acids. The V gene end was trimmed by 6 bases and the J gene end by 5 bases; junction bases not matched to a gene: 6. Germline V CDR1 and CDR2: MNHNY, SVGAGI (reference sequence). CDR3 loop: CASRIGTANEKLFF. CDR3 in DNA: TGTGCCAGCAGAATTGGGACAGCGAATGAAAAACTGTTTTTT.

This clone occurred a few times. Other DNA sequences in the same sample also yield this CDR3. The DNA of the CDR3 is TGCGCCAGCAGCTTATCGGGACAGAATCAGCCCCAGCATTTT. Amino acids: CASSLSGQNQPQHF. This rearrangement joins TRBV5-1 to TRBJ1-5, with 7 bases fitting TRBD1. CDR3 length equals 14 residues. V lost 2 bases, J lost 4 bases, and 3 bases stayed unmatched. Per the germline V gene, CDR1 is SGHRS and CDR2 is YFSETQ.

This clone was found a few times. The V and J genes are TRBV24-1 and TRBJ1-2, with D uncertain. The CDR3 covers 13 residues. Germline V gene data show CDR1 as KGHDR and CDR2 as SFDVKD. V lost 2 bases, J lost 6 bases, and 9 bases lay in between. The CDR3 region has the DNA TGTGCCACCAGTGATTCCCGTCAGAATGGCTACACCTTC. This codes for CATSDSRQNGYTF.

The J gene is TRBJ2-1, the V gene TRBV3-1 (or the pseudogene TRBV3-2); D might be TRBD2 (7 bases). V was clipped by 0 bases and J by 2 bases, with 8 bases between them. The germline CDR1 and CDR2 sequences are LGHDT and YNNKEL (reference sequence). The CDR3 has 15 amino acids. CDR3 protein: CASSQEGGPYNEQFF. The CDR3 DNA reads TGTGCCAGCAGCCAAGAGGGGGGGCCCTACAATGAGCAGTTCTTC.

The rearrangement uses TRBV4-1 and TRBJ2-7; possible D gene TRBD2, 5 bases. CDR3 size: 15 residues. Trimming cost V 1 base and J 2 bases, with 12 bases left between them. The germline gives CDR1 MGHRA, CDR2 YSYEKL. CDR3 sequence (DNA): TGCGCCAGCAGCCAAGGACTACCACCAACCTACGAGCAGTACTTC. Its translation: CASSQGLPPTYEQYF.

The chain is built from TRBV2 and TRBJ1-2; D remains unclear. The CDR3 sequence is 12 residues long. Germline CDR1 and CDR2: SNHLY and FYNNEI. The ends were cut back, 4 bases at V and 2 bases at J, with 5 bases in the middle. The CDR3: CASSVRNYGYTF. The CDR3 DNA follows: TGTGCCAGCAGTGTCAGGAACTATGGCTACACCTTC.

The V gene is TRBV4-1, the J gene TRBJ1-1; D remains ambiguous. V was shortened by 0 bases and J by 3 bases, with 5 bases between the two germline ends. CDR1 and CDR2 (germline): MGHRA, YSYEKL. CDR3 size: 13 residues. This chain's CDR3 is CASSQEGDTEAFF. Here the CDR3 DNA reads TGCGCCAGCAGCCAAGAAGGAGACACTGAAGCTTTCTTT.

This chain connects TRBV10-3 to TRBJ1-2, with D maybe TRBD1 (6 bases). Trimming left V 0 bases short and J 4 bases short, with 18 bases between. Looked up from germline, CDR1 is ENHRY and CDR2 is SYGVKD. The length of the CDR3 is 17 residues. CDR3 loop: CAISESATGSSAYGYTF. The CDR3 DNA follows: TGTGCCATCAGTGAGTCGGCCACAGGGTCCTCAGCCTATGGCTACACCTTC.

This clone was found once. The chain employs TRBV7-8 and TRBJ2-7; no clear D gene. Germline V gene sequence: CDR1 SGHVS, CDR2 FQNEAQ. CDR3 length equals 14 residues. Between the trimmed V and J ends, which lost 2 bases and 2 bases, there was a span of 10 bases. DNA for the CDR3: TGTGCCAGCAGCTTACCGAACGAGGCCTACGAGCAGTACTTC. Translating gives CASSLPNEAYEQYF.

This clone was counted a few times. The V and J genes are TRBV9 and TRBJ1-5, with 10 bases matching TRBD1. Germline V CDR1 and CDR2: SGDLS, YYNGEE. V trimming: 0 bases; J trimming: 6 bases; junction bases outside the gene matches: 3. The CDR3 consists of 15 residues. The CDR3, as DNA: TGTGCCAGCAGCGTAGCTGGGACAGGGGTTCAGCCCCAGCATTTT. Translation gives CASSVAGTGVQPQHF.

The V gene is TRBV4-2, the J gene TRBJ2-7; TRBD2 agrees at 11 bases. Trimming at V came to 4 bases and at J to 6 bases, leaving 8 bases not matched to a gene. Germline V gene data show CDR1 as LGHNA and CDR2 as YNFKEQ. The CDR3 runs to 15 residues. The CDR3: CASSPGLAGGGEQYF. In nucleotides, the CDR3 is TGTGCCAGCAGCCCGGGCCTAGCGGGAGGAGGCGAGCAGTACTTC.

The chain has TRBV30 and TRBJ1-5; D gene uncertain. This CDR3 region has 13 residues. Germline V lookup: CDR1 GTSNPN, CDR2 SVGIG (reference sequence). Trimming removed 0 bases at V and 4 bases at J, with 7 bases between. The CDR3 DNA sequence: TGTGCCTGGAGTGTAATGAGGAATCAGCCCCAGCATTTT. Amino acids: CAWSVMRNQPQHF.

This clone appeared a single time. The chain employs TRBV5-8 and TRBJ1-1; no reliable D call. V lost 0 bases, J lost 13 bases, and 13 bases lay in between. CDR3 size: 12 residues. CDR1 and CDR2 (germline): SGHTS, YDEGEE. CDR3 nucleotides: TGTGCCAGCAGCTTGGCCAAGGCGGGAGGTTTCTTT. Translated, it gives CASSLAKAGGFF.

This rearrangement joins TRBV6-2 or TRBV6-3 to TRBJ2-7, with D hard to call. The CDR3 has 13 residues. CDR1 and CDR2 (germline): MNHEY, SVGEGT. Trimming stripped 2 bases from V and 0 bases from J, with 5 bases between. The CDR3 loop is CASSYGLSYEQYF. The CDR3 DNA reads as TGTGCCAGCAGTTACGGCCTCTCCTACGAGCAGTACTTC.

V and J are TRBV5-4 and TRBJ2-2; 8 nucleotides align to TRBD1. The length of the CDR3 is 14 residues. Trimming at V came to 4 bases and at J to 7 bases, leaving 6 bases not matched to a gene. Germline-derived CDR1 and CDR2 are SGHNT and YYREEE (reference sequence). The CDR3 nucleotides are TGTGCCAGCAGCCCTGCAGGGGGCAACGGGGAGCTGTTTTTT. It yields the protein CASSPAGGNGELFF.

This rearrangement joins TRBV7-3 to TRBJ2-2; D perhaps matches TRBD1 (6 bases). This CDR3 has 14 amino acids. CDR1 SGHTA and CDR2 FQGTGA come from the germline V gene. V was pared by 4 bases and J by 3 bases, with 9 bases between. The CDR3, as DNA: TGTGCCAGCAGCTCAGGGGCGTACACCGGGGAGCTGTTTTTT. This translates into CASSSGAYTGELFF. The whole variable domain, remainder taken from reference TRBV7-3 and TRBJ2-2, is GAGVSQTPSNKVTEKGKYVELRCDPISGHTALYWYRQSLGQGPEFLIYFQGTGAADDSGLPNDRFFAVRPEGSVSTLKIQRTERGDSAVYLCASSSGAYTGELFFGEGSRLTVL.

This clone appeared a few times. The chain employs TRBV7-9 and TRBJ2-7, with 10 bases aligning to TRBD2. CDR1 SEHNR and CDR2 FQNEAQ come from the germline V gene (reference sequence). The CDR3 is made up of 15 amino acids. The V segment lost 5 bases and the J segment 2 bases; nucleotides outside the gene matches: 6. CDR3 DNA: TGTGCCAGCAGCGCCCTAGCGGGAGTCACCTACGAGCAGTACTTC. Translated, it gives CASSALAGVTYEQYF. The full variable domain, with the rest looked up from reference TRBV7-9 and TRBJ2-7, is DTGVSQNPRHKITKRGQNVTFRCDPISEHNRLYWYRQTLGQGPEFLTYFQNEAQLEKSRLLSDRFSAERPKGSFSTLEIQRTEQGDSAMYLCASSALAGVTYEQYFGPGTRLTVT.

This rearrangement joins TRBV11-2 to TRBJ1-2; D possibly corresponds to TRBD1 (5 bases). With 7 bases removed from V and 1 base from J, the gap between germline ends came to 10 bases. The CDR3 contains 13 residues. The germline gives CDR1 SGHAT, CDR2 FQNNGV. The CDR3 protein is CASTEQVNYGYTF. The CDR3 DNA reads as TGTGCCAGCACCGAACAGGTTAACTATGGCTACACCTTC.

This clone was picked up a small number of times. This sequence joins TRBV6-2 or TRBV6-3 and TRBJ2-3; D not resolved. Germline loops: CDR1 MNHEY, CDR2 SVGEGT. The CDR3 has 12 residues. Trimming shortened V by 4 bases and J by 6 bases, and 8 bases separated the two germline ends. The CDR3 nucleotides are TGTGCCAGCAGTTCAGTAATCGATACGCAGTATTTT. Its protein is CASSSVIDTQYF.

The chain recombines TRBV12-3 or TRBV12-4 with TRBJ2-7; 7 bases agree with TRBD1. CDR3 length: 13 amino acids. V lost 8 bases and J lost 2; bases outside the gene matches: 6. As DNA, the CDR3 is TGTGCCAGCCGACAGGGAATCACCTACGAGCAGTACTTC. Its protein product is CASRQGITYEQYF.

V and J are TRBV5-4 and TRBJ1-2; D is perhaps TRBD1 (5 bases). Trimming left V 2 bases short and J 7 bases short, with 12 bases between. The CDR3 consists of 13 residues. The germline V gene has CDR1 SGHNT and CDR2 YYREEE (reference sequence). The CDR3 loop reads CASSLGGTLGYTF. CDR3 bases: TGTGCCAGCAGCTTAGGAGGGACCCTTGGCTACACCTTC.

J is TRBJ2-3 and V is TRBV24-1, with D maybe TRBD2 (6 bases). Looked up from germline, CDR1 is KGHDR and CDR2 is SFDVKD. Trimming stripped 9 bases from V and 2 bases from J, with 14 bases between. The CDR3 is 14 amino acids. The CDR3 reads CATGPGGNTDTQYF. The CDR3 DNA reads TGTGCCACCGGGCCAGGAGGGAACACAGATACGCAGTATTTT.

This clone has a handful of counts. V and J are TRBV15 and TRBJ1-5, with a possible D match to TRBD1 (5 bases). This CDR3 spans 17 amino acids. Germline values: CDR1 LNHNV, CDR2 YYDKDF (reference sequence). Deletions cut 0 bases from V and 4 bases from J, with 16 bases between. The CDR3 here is CATSRDGPRQFNQPQHF. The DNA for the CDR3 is TGTGCCACCAGCAGAGATGGTCCCCGACAGTTTAATCAGCCCCAGCATTTT.

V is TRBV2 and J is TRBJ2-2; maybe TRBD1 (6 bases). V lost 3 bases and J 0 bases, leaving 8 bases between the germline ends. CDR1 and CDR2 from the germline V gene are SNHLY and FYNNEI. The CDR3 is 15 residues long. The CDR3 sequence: CASSEQGPNTGELFF. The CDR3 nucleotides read TGTGCCAGCAGTGAGCAGGGGCCGAACACCGGGGAGCTGTTTTTT.

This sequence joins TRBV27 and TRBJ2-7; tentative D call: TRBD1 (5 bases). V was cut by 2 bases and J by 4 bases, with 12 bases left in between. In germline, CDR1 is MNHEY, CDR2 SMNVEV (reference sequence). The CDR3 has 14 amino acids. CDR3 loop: CASSLGQGFYEQYF. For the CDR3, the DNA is TGTGCCAGCAGTTTAGGGCAGGGTTTTTACGAGCAGTACTTC.

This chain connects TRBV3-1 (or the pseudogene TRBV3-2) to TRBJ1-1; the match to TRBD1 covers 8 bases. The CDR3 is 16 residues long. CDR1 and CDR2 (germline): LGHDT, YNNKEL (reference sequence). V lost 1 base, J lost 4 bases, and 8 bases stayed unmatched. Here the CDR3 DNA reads TGTGCCAGCAGCCAAGGAACGGACAGGGAGGGCACTGAAGCTTTCTTT. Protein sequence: CASSQGTDREGTEAFF.